Shown below are 17 T cell receptor beta chains from a single sample sequenced in a study of PD-L1 blockade in urothelial cancer. Using immunoSEQ multiplex PCR, the repertoire was profiled, and TCRdb retains in-frame clones only, with some absent. The data contain fewer than 85,000 clones, about nine tenths of them singletons. The time point was: peripheral blood 6 weeks after treatment start. The material sequenced was PBMCs, taken around atezolizumab (anti-PD-L1) treatment. These receptors were collected from a man aged 60 to 75 with urothelial cancer.

The rearrangement joins TRBV4-3 to TRBJ2-3; 8 bases align to TRBD2. The CDR3 has 16 residues. Trimming took 1 base from V and 5 from J; bases not matched to a gene: 8. Germline CDR1 reads LGHNA; CDR2 reads YSLEER. CDR3 region: CASSQVAGGFGDTQYF. In DNA form, the CDR3 reads TGCGCCAGCAGCCAAGTGGCGGGAGGTTTTGGAGATACGCAGTATTTT.

This CDR3 reads CASQLRGPNNEQFF. As DNA, the CDR3 is TGTGCCAGCCAGTTGCGGGGGCCCAACAATGAGCAGTTCTTC. V gene TRBV6-6 combines with J gene TRBJ2-1, with a tentative D call TRBD2 (7 bases). CDR1 and CDR2 from the germline V gene are MNHNY and SVGAGI (reference sequence). With 8 bases removed from V and 5 bases from J, the gap between germline ends came to 16 bases. This CDR3 has 14 amino acids.

This chain uses TRBV9 with TRBJ1-4; D call uncertain. The V gene lost 0 bases and the J gene lost 6 bases, with 9 bases spanning the gap. This CDR3 is 14 amino acids long. CDR1 is SGDLS, CDR2 YYNGEE, per germline. The CDR3 is CASSVDLRDEKLFF. In DNA form, the CDR3 reads TGTGCCAGCAGCGTAGACTTGCGGGATGAAAAACTGTTTTTT.

With respect to this clone: This CDR3 is also generated by other DNA sequences in the sample. CDR3 in amino acids: CSARPRETQYF. CDR3 DNA: TGCAGTGCTAGGCCGAGGGAGACCCAGTACTTC. The J gene is TRBJ2-5, the V gene TRBV20-1; unclear D gene. From germline, CDR1 is DFQATT and CDR2 SNEGSKA (reference sequence). The CDR3 consists of 11 residues. The V end lost 3 bases, the J end lost 5 bases, and 7 bases lay between the germline ends.

This clone was detected only once. The chain is built from TRBV6-6 and TRBJ1-5, with 10 nucleotides matching TRBD1. The V gene's germline CDR1 is MNHNY and CDR2 SVGAGI (reference sequence). This CDR3 spans 15 amino acids. V shed 0 bases and J 12 bases; nucleotides not matched to a gene: 8. DNA of the CDR3: TGTGCCAGCAGTTACTCGGACAGGGGGGTTTTGGTCCAGCATTTT. It encodes CASSYSDRGVLVQHF.

This chain joins TRBV20-1 and TRBJ1-2; D perhaps matches TRBD1 (6 bases). The germline V gene has CDR1 DFQATT and CDR2 SNEGSKA (reference sequence). V was clipped by 4 bases and J by 7 bases, with 10 bases between them. The CDR3 covers 11 residues. The CDR3 DNA is TGCAGTGCTAATCAGGGGTCTGGCTACACCTTC. Its translation is CSANQGSGYTF.

The chain employs TRBV9 and TRBJ1-1; 10 bases are a match to TRBD1. CDR1 and CDR2 (germline): SGDLS, YYNGEE. V lost 4 bases and J lost 7; bases outside the gene matches: 13. There are 16 residues in the CDR3. The CDR3 DNA sequence: TGTGCCAGCAGCCCCTCCCTCCGACAGGGGGCTAGTGAAGCTTTCTTT. It yields the protein CASSPSLRQGASEAFF.

The J gene is TRBJ2-1, the V gene TRBV2, with 13 bases identical to TRBD2. From germline, CDR1 is SNHLY and CDR2 FYNNEI. The V segment lost 6 bases and the J segment 6 bases; nucleotides outside the gene matches: 5. CDR3 size: 15 residues. The CDR3 DNA follows: TGTGCCAGCAGACACTGGACTAGCGGGAGCAATGAGCAGTTCTTC. It specifies CASRHWTSGSNEQFF.

The V gene is TRBV27, the J gene TRBJ2-3; 7 nucleotides agree with TRBD1. Germline V gene sequence: CDR1 MNHEY, CDR2 SMNVEV (reference sequence). Trimming took 0 bases from V and 6 from J; bases not matched to a gene: 3. This CDR3 comprises 14 residues. CDR3 nucleotides: TGTGCCAGCAGTTTATCAGGGGGCGTGGATACGCAGTATTTT. This codes for CASSLSGGVDTQYF.

This clone has only one observation. Other nucleotide sequences in the sample specify the same CDR3. The rearrangement joins TRBV9 to TRBJ2-2; D is unresolved. Germline V gives CDR1 SGDLS, CDR2 YYNGEE. This CDR3 comprises 14 residues. Between the trimmed V and J ends, which lost 0 bases and 1 base, there was a span of 4 bases. The CDR3 loop reads CASSVGGNTGELFF. CDR3 nucleotide sequence: TGTGCCAGCAGCGTAGGCGGGAACACCGGGGAGCTGTTTTTT.

The chain couples TRBV5-1 to TRBJ2-5; possible D gene TRBD1, 6 bases. CDR3 length: 16 residues. V lost 4 bases to trimming and J lost 0 bases, with 16 bases between them. Germline loops: CDR1 SGHRS, CDR2 YFSETQ. The CDR3, as DNA: TGCGCCAGCAGCCCCGGGACATACATGTACCAAGAGACCCAGTACTTC. Amino acids: CASSPGTYMYQETQYF.

This chain uses TRBV6-5 with TRBJ2-1; D is possibly TRBD1 (6 bases). This CDR3 has 13 amino acids. Germline V gene lookup returns CDR1 MNHEY and CDR2 SVGAGI. Trimming took 6 bases from V and 10 from J, leaving 16 bases between them. As DNA, the CDR3 is TGTGCCAGCAGCCAAACCTTGGACAGAGAGCAGTTCTTC. Translated, it gives CASSQTLDREQFF.

This clone was counted once. This chain joins TRBV9 and TRBJ2-1; 10 bases agree with TRBD2. With 0 bases clipped from V and 9 bases from J, the junction kept 6 bases outside the gene matches. Germline assignment: CDR1 SGDLS and CDR2 YYNGEE. The length of the CDR3 is 15 residues. CDR3 protein: CASSVGIAGGLEQFF. In DNA, the CDR3 is TGTGCCAGCAGCGTAGGTATAGCGGGAGGTCTTGAGCAGTTCTTC.

The rearrangement uses TRBV11-1 and TRBJ1-2; 9 bases are shared with TRBD1. V lost 5 bases and J lost 4; bases outside the gene matches: 8. Looked up from germline, CDR1 is SGHAT and CDR2 is FQDESV (reference sequence). CDR3 length equals 15 residues. The chain's CDR3 is CASSPRQGGSYGYTF. The CDR3 DNA follows: TGTGCCAGCAGCCCTCGACAGGGGGGTAGCTATGGCTACACCTTC.

The V and J genes are TRBV5-1 and TRBJ1-1; D is perhaps TRBD1 (5 bases). CDR1 and CDR2 (germline): SGHRS, YFSETQ. V was clipped by 4 bases and J by 1 base, with 5 bases between them. The CDR3 sequence is 12 residues long. The CDR3 DNA is TGCGCCAGCAGCGGACAGAACACTGAAGCTTTCTTT. This translates into CASSGQNTEAFF.

V gene TRBV9 combines with J gene TRBJ1-6; D gene unclear. There are 14 residues in the CDR3. In germline, CDR1 is SGDLS, CDR2 YYNGEE. Trimming shortened V by 1 base and J by 5 bases, and 7 bases separated the two germline ends. The CDR3 nucleotides are TGTGCCAGCAGCGTATCAGTGAATAATTCACCCCTCCACTTT. Translating it yields CASSVSVNNSPLHF.

This chain links TRBV4-1 with TRBJ2-3; 9 bases are shared with TRBD1. The ends lost 1 base at V and 4 bases at J; junction bases unmatched: 3. This CDR3 has 15 residues. Germline-derived CDR1 and CDR2 are MGHRA and YSYEKL. For the CDR3, the DNA is TGCGCCAGCAGCCAAGTAACAGGGGGCCCAGATACGCAGTATTTT. Protein: CASSQVTGGPDTQYF.